These 30 T cell receptor beta chains were all obtained from the same sample, sequenced in a study of blood T cells in healthy people across ages. A J-beta primer mix and a sample-barcoded 5' primer were used in a second PCR of roughly 7 to 12 cycles. TCRdb reanalysed the 5' RACE reads using MiXCR and keeps one entry per CDR3 protein. The table lists 630,000 or so distinct CDR3 sequences, about a third of them singletons. Source material: blood. The receptor set was obtained from a woman aged 80 or over in good health.

This chain uses TRBV27 with TRBJ1-2, with a weak D call TRBD1 (6 bases). This CDR3 has 14 amino acids. Between the trimmed V and J ends, which lost 3 bases and 4 bases, there was a span of 12 bases. Germline CDR1 reads MNHEY; CDR2 reads SMNVEV (reference sequence). CDR3 region: CASSFNLGGYGYTF. The CDR3 nucleotides read TGTGCCAGCAGTTTCAACCTAGGGGGCTATGGCTACACCTTC.

The V call is TRBV12-5, the J call TRBJ2-7; no definite D call. Germline lookup yields CDR1 LGHNT and CDR2 FRNRAP. The CDR3 has 11 residues. Trimming removed 7 bases from V and 0 bases from J, with 4 bases in between. The CDR3 here is CASAASYEQYF. In DNA form, the CDR3 reads TGTGCTAGTGCCGCCTCCTACGAGCAGTACTTC.

This clonotype was seen many times. J is TRBJ2-7 and V is TRBV6-1, with 15 bases that match TRBD2. The CDR3 runs to 17 residues. Germline V lookup: CDR1 MNHNS, CDR2 SASEGT. The ends lost 4 bases at V and 0 bases at J; junction bases unmatched: 4. The chain's CDR3 is CASSGTSGGGSSYEQYF. The DNA of the CDR3 is TGTGCCAGCAGTGGGACTAGCGGGGGGGGAAGCTCCTACGAGCAGTACTTC.

The CDR3 protein is CATSRDRGRSGELFF. Here the CDR3 DNA reads TGTGCCACCAGCAGAGATCGAGGCCGTTCCGGGGAGCTGTTTTTT. This chain joins TRBV15 and TRBJ2-2; unclear D gene. The CDR3 loop spans 15 amino acids. The germline CDR1 and CDR2 sequences are LNHNV and YYDKDF (reference sequence). V lost 0 bases, J lost 6 bases, and 11 bases lay in between.

This clonotype was seen at least ten times. The chain uses TRBV5-1 and TRBJ2-5, with 7 bases aligning to TRBD1. CDR3 length: 16 amino acids. CDR1 and CDR2 (germline): SGHRS, YFSETQ. Unmatched junction bases numbered 13, after V lost 4 bases and J lost 4 bases. The CDR3, as DNA: TGCGCCAGCAGCGGTCCCTGGGGGACAGTCCCAGAGACCCAGTACTTC. As protein: CASSGPWGTVPETQYF.

The chain combines TRBV6-6 with TRBJ2-7; no definite D call. This CDR3 has 12 residues. Germline V lookup: CDR1 MNHNY, CDR2 SVGAGI (reference sequence). V lost 7 bases and J 6 bases, leaving 13 bases between the germline ends. CDR3 loop: CASKGLVGEQYF. In DNA form, the CDR3 reads TGTGCCAGCAAGGGTCTAGTCGGCGAGCAGTACTTC.

Comments on this clonotype: A much bigger clone sits one base away, suggesting this may be a read error. The V and J genes are TRBV7-9 and TRBJ1-6; 9 positions match TRBD1. CDR3 length equals 15 residues. The V and J ends lost 5 bases and 7 bases, in that order; junction bases with no gene match: 6. The germline V gene encodes CDR1 SEHNR and CDR2 FQNEAQ (reference sequence). CDR3 loop: CASSRQGVGNSPLHF. The CDR3 DNA is TGTGCCAGCAGCCGACAGGGGGTTGGGAATTCACCCCTCCACTTT.

The sample holds a few counts of this clonotype. This chain uses TRBV19 with TRBJ2-1, with 9 positions matching TRBD2. The V gene's germline CDR1 is LNHDA and CDR2 SQIVND (reference sequence). This CDR3 is built from 15 residues. The junction had 10 bases not matched to a gene; V was cut back by 5 bases and J by 8 bases. This CDR3 reads CASSHPGGGADEQFF. CDR3 sequence (DNA): TGTGCCAGTAGTCATCCTGGCGGGGGGGCCGATGAGCAGTTCTTC.

This clonotype was found many times. The rearrangement joins TRBV9 to TRBJ1-2, with TRBD1 as a possible D gene (6 bases). Germline V gives CDR1 SGDLS, CDR2 YYNGEE. The CDR3 totals 15 residues. Trimming pared 6 bases from V and 0 bases from J, leaving 15 bases between. CDR3 sequence: CASTGGGLTNYGYTF. CDR3 DNA sequence: TGTGCCAGCACGGGGGGCGGACTAACTAACTATGGCTACACCTTC.

This clonotype was counted many times. The chain is built from TRBV20-1 and TRBJ1-5; 8 bases map to TRBD1. V lost 6 bases, J lost 2 bases, and 15 bases stayed unmatched. Germline V CDR1 and CDR2: DFQATT, SNEGSKA (reference sequence). The CDR3 runs to 17 residues. CDR3: CSATPGIGQGGNQPQHF. The CDR3 DNA reads as TGCAGTGCGACTCCCGGGATAGGACAGGGCGGCAATCAGCCCCAGCATTTT.

This chain links TRBV27 with TRBJ2-1; 8 nucleotides match TRBD2. V was clipped by 0 bases and J by 7 bases; unmatched bases: 17. Germline assignment: CDR1 MNHEY and CDR2 SMNVEV (reference sequence). This CDR3 spans 19 amino acids. Here the CDR3 reads CASSLSFSSGIPRGNEQFF. The CDR3 DNA reads TGTGCCAGCAGTTTATCGTTCAGTAGCGGGATCCCAAGGGGTAATGAGCAGTTCTTC.

There are many counts of this clonotype. The chain links TRBV11-2 to TRBJ2-7, with D maybe TRBD1 (5 bases). The germline V gene encodes CDR1 SGHAT and CDR2 FQNNGV. The V and J ends lost 4 bases and 2 bases respectively, with 12 bases between them. CDR3 length: 14 residues. DNA for the CDR3: TGTGCCAGCAGCTCCCAGGGTGGTCCCTACGAGCAGTACTTC. Its translation is CASSSQGGPYEQYF.

This clonotype was observed at least ten times. This chain joins TRBV20-1 and TRBJ2-6, with D perhaps given as TRBD1 or TRBD2 (5 bases each). CDR1 DFQATT and CDR2 SNEGSKA come from the germline V gene (reference sequence). This CDR3 is 17 amino acids long. Trimming pared 6 bases from V and 8 bases from J, leaving 26 bases between. The CDR3 loop is CSADKIMGTHLSNVLTF. The CDR3 DNA follows: TGCAGTGCGGACAAGATAATGGGGACCCACCTCTCCAACGTCCTGACTTTC.

This clonotype has more than one count but fewer than ten. V and J are TRBV9 and TRBJ1-5; D might be TRBD1 (6 bases). This CDR3 has 15 amino acids. With 0 bases removed from V and 5 bases from J, the gap between germline ends came to 12 bases. Germline loops: CDR1 SGDLS, CDR2 YYNGEE. CDR3 amino acids: CASSVGTGYYQPQHF. DNA for the CDR3: TGTGCCAGCAGCGTAGGAACAGGGTATTATCAGCCCCAGCATTTT. Supplemented by reference TRBV9 and TRBJ1-5, the full variable domain reads DSGVTQTPKHLITATGQRVTLRCSPRSGDLSVYWYQQSLDQGLQFLIQYYNGEERAKGNILERFSAQQFPDLHSELNLSSLELGDSALYFCASSVGTGYYQPQHFGDGTRLSIL.

This clonotype occurred many times. The chain has TRBV3-1 and TRBJ2-7; no definite D call. The length of the CDR3 is 13 residues. Germline-derived CDR1 and CDR2 are LGHDT and YNNKEL (reference sequence). Trimming took 7 bases from V and 6 from J, leaving 16 bases between them. CDR3 amino acids: CASTSVSVGEQYF. In DNA form, the CDR3 reads TGTGCCAGCACTTCGGTGAGTGTTGGCGAGCAGTACTTC.

The table lists this clonotype with a count of one. A read error may explain this, as a much larger clone is one base away. This rearrangement joins TRBV18 to TRBJ2-1; a possible D gene is TRBD2 (6 bases). Trimming removed 0 bases from V and 13 bases from J, with 19 bases in between. There are 15 residues in the CDR3. The V gene's germline CDR1 is KGHSH and CDR2 LQKENI. CDR3: CASSPPRGASETQFF. The CDR3, as DNA: TGTGCCAGCTCACCACCGCGGGGAGCCTCGGAGACCCAGTTCTTC.

This clonotype was found a few times. The chain joins TRBV11-2 to TRBJ2-7, with D tentatively TRBD1 or TRBD2 (5 bases each). Trimming pared 4 bases from V and 7 bases from J, leaving 17 bases between. The CDR3 is 14 residues long. CDR1 SGHAT and CDR2 FQNNGV come from the germline V gene. The CDR3 protein is CASSYTGARGEQYF. In DNA, the CDR3 is TGTGCCAGCAGCTATACCGGGGCCCGGGGTGAGCAGTACTTC.

The table lists this clonotype with a few counts. A read error may account for a junction end that differs from germline. The J gene is TRBJ1-1, the V gene TRBV7-2; perhaps TRBD1 as D (5 bases). The CDR3 runs to 13 residues. The V gene's germline CDR1 is SGHTA and CDR2 FQGNSA. This chain's CDR3 is CAGSTGPNTEAFF. The CDR3 DNA sequence: TGTGCCGGCAGCACGGGACCGAACACTGAAGCTTTCTTT.

This clonotype was seen more than once but under ten times. The chain joins TRBV7-2 to TRBJ2-7, with D perhaps TRBD2 (5 bases). This CDR3 has 15 residues. V was clipped by 4 bases and J by 2 bases, with 15 bases between them. Germline V gene lookup returns CDR1 SGHTA and CDR2 FQGNSA. The CDR3 DNA reads as TGTGCCAGCAGCTCCCAACGTGGACTTACCTACGAGCAGTACTTC. Its protein product is CASSSQRGLTYEQYF.

This clonotype was counted at least ten times. CDR3 DNA: TGTGCCAGCAGCGCCGAGGGGAGGGGCCAAGCACCCCTCCACTTT. Residues: CASSAEGRGQAPLHF. The J gene is TRBJ1-6, the V gene TRBV9, with D possibly matching TRBD1 (5 bases). The V end lost 3 bases, the J end lost 11 bases, and 18 bases lay between the germline ends. Per the germline V gene, CDR1 is SGDLS and CDR2 is YYNGEE. CDR3 length: 15 amino acids.

The sample holds many counts of this clonotype. The chain carries TRBV6-1 and TRBJ2-6; 11 bases map to TRBD1. The germline CDR1 and CDR2 sequences are MNHNS and SASEGT. V lost 6 bases to trimming and J lost 2 bases; unmatched junction nucleotides: 9. This CDR3 region has 18 residues. CDR3 sequence: CASSQKGQGGTGANVLTF. The CDR3 DNA follows: TGTGCCAGCAGCCAAAAGGGACAGGGGGGGACTGGGGCCAACGTCCTGACTTTC.

The chain has TRBV14 and TRBJ2-3; 10 nucleotides line up with TRBD1. The V and J ends lost 0 bases and 7 bases, in that order; junction bases with no gene match: 7. Germline V gene lookup returns CDR1 SGHDN and CDR2 FVKESK. The CDR3 totals 16 residues. Here the CDR3 DNA reads TGTGCCAGCAGCCAAGATCCCGGACAGGGGGGGAATACGCAGTATTTT. It specifies CASSQDPGQGGNTQYF. The full variable domain, rest sourced from reference TRBV14 and TRBJ2-3, is EAGVTQFPSHSVIEKGQTVTLRCDPISGHDNLYWYRRVMGKEIKFLLHFVKESKQDESGMPNNRFLAERTGGTYSTLKVQPAELEDSGVYFCASSQDPGQGGNTQYFGPGTRLTVL.

This clonotype was seen a few times. V gene TRBV5-6 combines with J gene TRBJ1-2, with D maybe TRBD1 (5 bases). From germline, CDR1 is SGHDT and CDR2 YYEEEE. This CDR3 spans 16 amino acids. V was clipped by 1 base and J by 4 bases, with 17 bases between them. CDR3 sequence: CASSLIGTASTYGYTF. CDR3 coding DNA: TGTGCCAGCAGCTTGATTGGGACGGCGAGCACCTATGGCTACACCTTC. Full variable domain (missing parts from reference TRBV5-6 and TRBJ1-2): DAGVTQSPTHLIKTRGQQVTLRCSPKSGHDTVSWYQQALGQGPQFIFQYYEEEERQRGNFPDRFSGHQFPNYSSELNVNALLLGDSALYLCASSLIGTASTYGYTFGSGTRLTVV.

This clonotype appeared a few times. V is TRBV11-2 and J is TRBJ2-5; 15 nucleotides match TRBD2. Unmatched junction bases numbered 15, after V lost 5 bases and J lost 11 bases. The germline gives CDR1 SGHAT, CDR2 FQNNGV. The CDR3 has 17 residues. The CDR3 bases are TGTGCCAGCAGCCGTGGGGGGACTAGCGGGGGGTACAATGAGCAGTACTTC. Translating it yields CASSRGGTSGGYNEQYF.

V and J are TRBV4-1 and TRBJ2-7; D could derive from TRBD1 or TRBD2 (5 bases each). This CDR3 is 15 amino acids long. V lost 4 bases to trimming and J lost 3 bases, with 16 bases between them. Per the germline V gene, CDR1 is MGHRA and CDR2 is YSYEKL. CDR3 DNA sequence: TGCGCCAGCAGCCTACAATCGCAGGGAGACTACGAGCAGTACTTC. As protein: CASSLQSQGDYEQYF.

This clonotype has a count of ten or more. The gene calls are TRBV20-1 and TRBJ2-1; the match to TRBD2 covers 10 bases. CDR1 is DFQATT and CDR2 is SNEGSKA in the germline V gene (reference sequence). CDR3 length: 17 residues. J lost 5 bases, V lost 1 base, and 11 bases had no gene match. The CDR3 reads CSARVLLAGPGHNEQFF. CDR3 nucleotides: TGCAGTGCTAGAGTTTTACTAGCGGGGCCGGGGCACAATGAGCAGTTCTTC.

As to this clonotype: It may be a read error: a sequence one base away is much more abundant. The V gene is TRBV2, the J gene TRBJ2-7, with D maybe TRBD1 (6 bases). Trimming stripped 2 bases from V and 2 bases from J, with 13 bases between. This CDR3 is 15 amino acids long. Germline CDR1 is SNHLY and CDR2 is FYNNEI. CDR3 residues: CASSEFQGRTYEQYF. The CDR3 region has the DNA TGTGCCAGCAGTGAATTCCAGGGGCGAACCTACGAGCAGTACTTC.

This clonotype was seen at least ten times. The chain joins TRBV24-1 to TRBJ1-5; the D is unclear. The V gene's germline CDR1 is KGHDR and CDR2 SFDVKD. The CDR3 is 13 residues long. The V and J ends lost 5 bases and 0 bases respectively, with 4 bases between them. CDR3 nucleotides: TGTGCCACCAGTGGTGATAGCAATCAGCCCCAGCATTTT. It yields the protein CATSGDSNQPQHF.

The chain links TRBV3-1 to TRBJ2-1; D call uncertain. The germline CDR1 and CDR2 sequences are LGHDT and YNNKEL (reference sequence). The CDR3 has 14 residues. V lost 1 base to trimming and J lost 2 bases, with 6 bases between them. The CDR3 here is CASSQGEAYNEQFF. The CDR3 bases are TGTGCCAGCAGCCAAGGAGAAGCCTACAATGAGCAGTTCTTC.

With respect to this clonotype: Since a much larger clone is just one base distant, this may be a read error. V and J are TRBV3-1 and TRBJ2-3; D possibly corresponds to TRBD1 (6 bases). CDR1 is LGHDT and CDR2 is YNNKEL in the germline V gene (reference sequence). CDR3 size: 15 residues. The V end lost 8 bases, the J end lost 4 bases, and 19 bases lay between the germline ends. In DNA form, the CDR3 reads TGTGCCAGCGGCCTTGATGGGGGCACAGCAGATACGCAGTATTTT. It encodes CASGLDGGTADTQYF.